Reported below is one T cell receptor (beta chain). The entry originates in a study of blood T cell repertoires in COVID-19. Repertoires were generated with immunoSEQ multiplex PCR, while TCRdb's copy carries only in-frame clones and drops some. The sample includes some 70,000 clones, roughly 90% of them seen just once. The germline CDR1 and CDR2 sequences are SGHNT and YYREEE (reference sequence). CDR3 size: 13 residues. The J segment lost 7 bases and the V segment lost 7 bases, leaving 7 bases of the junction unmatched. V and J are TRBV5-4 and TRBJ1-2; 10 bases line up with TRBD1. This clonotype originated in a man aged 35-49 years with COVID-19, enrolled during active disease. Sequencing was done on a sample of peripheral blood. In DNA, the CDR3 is TGTGCCAGCGGTAGACAGGGGGCTGGTGGCTACACCTTC. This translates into CASGRQGAGGYTF.